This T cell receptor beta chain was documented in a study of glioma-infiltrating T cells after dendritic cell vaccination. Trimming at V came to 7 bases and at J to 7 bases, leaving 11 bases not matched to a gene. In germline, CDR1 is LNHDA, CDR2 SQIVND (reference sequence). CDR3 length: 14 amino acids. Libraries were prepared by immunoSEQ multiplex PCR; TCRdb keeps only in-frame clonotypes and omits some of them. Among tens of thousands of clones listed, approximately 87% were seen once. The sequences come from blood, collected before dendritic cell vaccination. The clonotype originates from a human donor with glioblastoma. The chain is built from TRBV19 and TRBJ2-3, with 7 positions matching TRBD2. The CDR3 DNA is TGTGCCAGTAAAGTCGGGCGGGGGTTCTATACGCAGTATTTT. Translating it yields CASKVGRGFYTQYF.